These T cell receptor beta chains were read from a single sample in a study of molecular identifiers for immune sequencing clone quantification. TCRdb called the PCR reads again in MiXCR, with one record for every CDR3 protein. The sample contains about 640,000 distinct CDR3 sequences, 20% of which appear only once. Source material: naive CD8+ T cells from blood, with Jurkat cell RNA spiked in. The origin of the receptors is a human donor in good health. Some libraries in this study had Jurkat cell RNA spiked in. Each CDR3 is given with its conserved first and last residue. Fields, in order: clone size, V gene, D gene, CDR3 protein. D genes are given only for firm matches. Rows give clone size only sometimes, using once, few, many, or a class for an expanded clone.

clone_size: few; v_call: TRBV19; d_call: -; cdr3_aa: CASSMKTGFGQPQHF
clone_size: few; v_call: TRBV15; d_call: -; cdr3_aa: CATSRDVSASETQYF
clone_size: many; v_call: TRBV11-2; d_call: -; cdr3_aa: CASSLGGRSSTDTQYF
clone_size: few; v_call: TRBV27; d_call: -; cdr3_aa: CASSFVSGPRFFF
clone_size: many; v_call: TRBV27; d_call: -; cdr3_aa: CASSFGTLYSGANVLTF
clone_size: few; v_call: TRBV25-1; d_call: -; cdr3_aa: CASSPLSGSGANVLTF
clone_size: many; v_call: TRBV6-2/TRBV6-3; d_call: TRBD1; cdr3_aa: CASSQDRVDQPQHF
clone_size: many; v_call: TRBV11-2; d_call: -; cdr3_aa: CASSDFLGSQYF
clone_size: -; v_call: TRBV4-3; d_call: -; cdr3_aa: CASSQDRGHNEQDF
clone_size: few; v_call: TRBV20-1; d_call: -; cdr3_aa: CSARGSRDWGYEQYF
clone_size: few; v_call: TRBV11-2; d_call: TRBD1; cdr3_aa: CASNVTGAGYTF
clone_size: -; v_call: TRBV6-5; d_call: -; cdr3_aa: CASSYREGAGGELFF
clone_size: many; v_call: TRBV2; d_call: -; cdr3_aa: CASRKDGSSYNEQFF
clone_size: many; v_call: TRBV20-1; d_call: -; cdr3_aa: CSATNWEAFNEKLFF
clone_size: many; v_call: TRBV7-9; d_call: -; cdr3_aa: CASSPVGAGTEAFF
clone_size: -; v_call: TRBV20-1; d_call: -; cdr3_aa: CSARDQGGEPYEQYF
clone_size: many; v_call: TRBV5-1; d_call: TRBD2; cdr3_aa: CASSLEAGASEQYF
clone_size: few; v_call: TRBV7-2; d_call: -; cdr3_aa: CASSLVGAEDGYTF
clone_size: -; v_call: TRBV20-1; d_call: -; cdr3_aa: CSARSGTADFYGYTF
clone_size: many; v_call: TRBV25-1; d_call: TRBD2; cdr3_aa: CASRYSGSFNEQYF
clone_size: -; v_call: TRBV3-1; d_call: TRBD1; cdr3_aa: CASSSISLDRVAGELFF
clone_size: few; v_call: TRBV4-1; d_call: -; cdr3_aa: CASSQYSGASSLSPLHF
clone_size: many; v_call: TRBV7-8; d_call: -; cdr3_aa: CASSLVGSTGELFF
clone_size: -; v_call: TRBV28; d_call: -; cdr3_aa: CASSLIGSQETQYF
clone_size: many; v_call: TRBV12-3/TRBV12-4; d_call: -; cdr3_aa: CASSLPLQGETQYF
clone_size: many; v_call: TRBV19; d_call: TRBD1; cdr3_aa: CASIKPGQGSPSGNTIYF
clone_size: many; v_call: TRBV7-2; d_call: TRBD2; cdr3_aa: CASSLRTSGYYEQYF
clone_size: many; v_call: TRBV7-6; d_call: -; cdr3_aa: CASSLAGEAEAFF
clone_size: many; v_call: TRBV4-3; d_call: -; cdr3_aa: CASSQVGTEQFF
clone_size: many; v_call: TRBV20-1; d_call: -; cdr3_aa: CSARDSYSNQPQHF
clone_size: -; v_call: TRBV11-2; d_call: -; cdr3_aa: CASSSTGHYEQYF
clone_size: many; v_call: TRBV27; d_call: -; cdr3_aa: CASSEVGGPRNEQFF
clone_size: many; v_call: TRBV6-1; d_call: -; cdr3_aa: CASSEALTQYF
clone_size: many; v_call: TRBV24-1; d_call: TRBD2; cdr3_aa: CATSAGGHSGNEQFF
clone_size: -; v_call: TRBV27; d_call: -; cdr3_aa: CASSLSVAYSYEQYF
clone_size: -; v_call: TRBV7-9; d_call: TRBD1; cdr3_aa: CASSLTQTGTGVVNEQYF
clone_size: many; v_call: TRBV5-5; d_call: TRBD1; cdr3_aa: CASSIDRGLAKNIQYF
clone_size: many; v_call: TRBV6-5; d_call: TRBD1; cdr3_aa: CASSYGQGLGDTQYF
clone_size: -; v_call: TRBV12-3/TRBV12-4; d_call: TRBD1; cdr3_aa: CAGSPGGGTEAFF
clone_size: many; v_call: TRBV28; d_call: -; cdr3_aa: CASSHPDNLSGELFF
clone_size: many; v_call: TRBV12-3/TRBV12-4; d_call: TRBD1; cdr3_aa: CASSLWDRGADTQYF
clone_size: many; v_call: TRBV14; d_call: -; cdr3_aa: CASSRVYNEQYF
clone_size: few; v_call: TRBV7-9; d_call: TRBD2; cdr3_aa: CASSLRLAGPHPRQFF
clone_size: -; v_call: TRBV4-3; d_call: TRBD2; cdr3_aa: CASSQDMSSGSYNEQFF
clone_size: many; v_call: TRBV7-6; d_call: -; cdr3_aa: CASSPMFLDMKDTQYF
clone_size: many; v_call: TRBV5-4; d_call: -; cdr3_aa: CASSDGTNNYNEQFF
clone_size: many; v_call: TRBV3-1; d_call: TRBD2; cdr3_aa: CASSQMTSGYTDTQYF
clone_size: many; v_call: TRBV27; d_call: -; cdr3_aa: CASSTYRGGYEQYF
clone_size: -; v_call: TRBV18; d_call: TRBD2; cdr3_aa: CASSPTSGRNTGELFF
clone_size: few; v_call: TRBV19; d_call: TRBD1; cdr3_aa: CASSATGSVGNQPQHF
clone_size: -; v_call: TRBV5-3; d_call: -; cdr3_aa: CASSLSQGRDEQFF
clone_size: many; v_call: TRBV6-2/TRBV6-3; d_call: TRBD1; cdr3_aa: CASSTTDRVRYGYTF
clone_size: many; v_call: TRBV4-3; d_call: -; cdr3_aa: CASSPNLGEVSEAFF